The next 10 T cell receptor beta chains were all read from a single sample in a study of T cells in women clearing cervical HPV infection. The table came from immunoSEQ multiplex PCR; TCRdb's copy has only in-frame clones and leaves some out. The listing records more than 15,000 clones. Sequenced material: blood buffy coat. Receptors originate from a woman between 18 and 70 years old with a cervical HPV16 infection that either progressed to CIN3+ or cleared (not recorded which).

Of note for this clone: Read data end 3 residues before the CDR3 end; the end is taken from the germline J gene. The rearrangement links TRBV2 to TRBJ2-7, with 8 bases aligning to TRBD1. The length of the CDR3 is 14 residues. Germline lookup yields CDR1 SNHLY and CDR2 FYNNEI. V lost 7 bases, J lost 2 bases, and 7 bases stayed unmatched. The covered CDR3 bases are TGTGCCAGCACCGAGGACAGGGCGGCCTACGAG. Translated, it gives CASTEDRAAYE. The entire CDR3 sequence reads CASTEDRAAYEQYF.

Points on this clone: The read finishes 3 residues shy of the CDR3 end, and the germline J gene is used to complete it. This chain connects TRBV19 to TRBJ2-3; D not resolved. The V gene's germline CDR1 is LNHDA and CDR2 SQIVND (reference sequence). Trimming took 4 bases from V and 0 from J, leaving 11 bases between them. CDR3 size: 15 residues. The chain's CDR3 is CASSKGRMSTDTQYF. The part of the CDR3 DNA that was read is TGTGCCAGTAGTAAGGGCCGAATGAGCACAGATACG.

As concerns this clone: The read ends 3 residues before the CDR3 terminus; that terminus is restored from the germline J gene. The chain recombines TRBV20-1 with TRBJ2-5; D perhaps matches TRBD1 (6 bases). V was clipped by 2 bases and J by 1 base, with 14 bases between them. CDR1 DFQATT and CDR2 SNEGSKA come from the germline V gene (reference sequence). CDR3 length: 15 amino acids. CDR3 loop: CSARFGGRTQETQYF. The sequenced CDR3 bases are TGCAGTGCTAGATTTGGGGGCCGAACCCAAGAGACC.

Details on this clone: The CDR3 end lies 3 residues beyond the end of the read and is filled in from the germline J gene. The chain uses TRBV10-3 and TRBJ1-1; D call uncertain. Trimming left V 11 bases short and J 1 base short, with 5 bases between. This CDR3 contains 10 residues. Germline CDR1 reads ENHRY; CDR2 reads SYGVKD. The part of the CDR3 DNA that was read is TGTGCCTCCGGGAACACTGAA. As protein: CASGNTE. The entire CDR3 protein is CASGNTEAFF.

With respect to this clone: The missing CDR3 end, 3 residues past where the read stops, is filled in from the germline J gene. The chain is built from TRBV11-2 and TRBJ2-3; possibly TRBD1 for D (6 bases). The CDR3 has 14 amino acids. The germline V and J ends were trimmed by 3 bases and 6 bases, with 13 bases remaining between them. Germline V gives CDR1 SGHAT, CDR2 FQNNGV. CDR3 protein: CASSLQQGVDTQYF. The part of the CDR3 DNA that was read is TGTGCCAGCAGCTTGCAACAGGGAGTTGATACG.

Turning to this clone: The missing CDR3 end, 3 residues past where the read stops, is filled in from the germline J gene. The J gene is TRBJ1-1, the V gene TRBV2; D gene unclear. The germline gives CDR1 SNHLY, CDR2 FYNNEI. The CDR3 length is 12 residues. Incomplete CDR3 DNA: TGTGCCAGCAGTGAACGAGCGGGAGTA. Protein product: CASSERAGV. The CDR3 as a whole reads CASSERAGVAFF.

Comment on this clone: From the germline J gene comes the end of the CDR3, since the read stops 3 residues before it. The rearrangement links TRBV6-4 to TRBJ2-2, with 7 bases matching TRBD1. Per germline, CDR1 MRHNA and CDR2 SNTAGT. The CDR3 is 14 amino acids. Germline trimming cut 6 bases from V and 6 bases from J; bases unmatched to any gene: 7. The CDR3 sequence: CASRGDRAAGELFF. CDR3 DNA (partial): TGTGCCAGCAGAGGAGACAGGGCGGCCGGGGAG.

Worth noting for this clone: The CDR3 goes on 3 residues after the read ends, and that part is filled in from the germline J gene. The chain uses TRBV6-4 and TRBJ1-1; a possible D gene is TRBD1 (5 bases). CDR1 and CDR2 from the germline V gene are MRHNA and SNTAGT. The CDR3 spans 13 residues. Trimming stripped 0 bases from V and 7 bases from J, with 9 bases between. The part of the CDR3 DNA that was read is TGTGCCAGCAGTGACTCGGGGCAAGGTGAA. It is translated as CASSDSGQGE. The whole CDR3 protein is CASSDSGQGEAFF.

As to this clone: The read halts 3 residues ahead of the CDR3 end, with the missing end drawn from the germline J gene. V gene TRBV18 combines with J gene TRBJ1-2; D perhaps matches TRBD1 (5 bases). The CDR3 length is 16 residues. Germline assignment: CDR1 KGHSH and CDR2 LQKENI. Incomplete CDR3 DNA: TGTGCCAGCTCACCAGGCGGCGGGACTAGCGGATCCATC. Translated, it gives CASSPGGGTSGSI. The CDR3 in its entirety is CASSPGGGTSGSIYTF.

Points on this clone: Read coverage stops 3 residues before the CDR3 terminus; the germline J gene supplies the remainder. The chain is built from TRBV6-1 and TRBJ1-5, with TRBD1 matching 7 bases. The CDR3 is 14 residues long. Germline V CDR1 and CDR2: MNHNS, SASEGT. The trim removed 4 bases at V and 3 bases at J, leaving 3 bases unmatched. CDR3 DNA, as far as it was read: TGTGCCAGCAGTGGGACAGGACTCAATCAGCCC. This translates into CASSGTGLNQP. The entire CDR3 protein reads CASSGTGLNQPQHF.